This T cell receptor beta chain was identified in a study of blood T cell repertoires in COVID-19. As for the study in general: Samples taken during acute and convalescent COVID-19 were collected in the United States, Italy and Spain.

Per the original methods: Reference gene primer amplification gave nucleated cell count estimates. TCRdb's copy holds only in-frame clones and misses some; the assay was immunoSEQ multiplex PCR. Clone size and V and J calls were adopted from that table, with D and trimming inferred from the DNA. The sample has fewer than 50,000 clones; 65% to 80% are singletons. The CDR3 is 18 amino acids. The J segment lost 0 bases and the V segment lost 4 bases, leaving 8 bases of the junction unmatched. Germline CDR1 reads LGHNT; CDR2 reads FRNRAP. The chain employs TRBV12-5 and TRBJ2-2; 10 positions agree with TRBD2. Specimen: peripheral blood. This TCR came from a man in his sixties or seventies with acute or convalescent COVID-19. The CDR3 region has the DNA TGTGCTAGTGGTTCGTCTTTAGCGGGAGGACCGAACACCGGGGAGCTGTTTTTT. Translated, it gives CASGSSLAGGPNTGELFF.